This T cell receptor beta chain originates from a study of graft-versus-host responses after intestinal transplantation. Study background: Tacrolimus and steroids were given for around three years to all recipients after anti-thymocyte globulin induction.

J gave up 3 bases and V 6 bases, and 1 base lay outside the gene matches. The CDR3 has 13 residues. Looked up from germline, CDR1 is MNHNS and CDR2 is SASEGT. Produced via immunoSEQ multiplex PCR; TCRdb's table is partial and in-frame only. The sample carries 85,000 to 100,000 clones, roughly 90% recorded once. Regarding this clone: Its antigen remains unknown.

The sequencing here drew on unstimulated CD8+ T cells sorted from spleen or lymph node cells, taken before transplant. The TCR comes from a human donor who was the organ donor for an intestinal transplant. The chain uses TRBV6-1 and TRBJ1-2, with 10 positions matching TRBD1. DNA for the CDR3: TGTGCCAGCAGGGGACAGGGGCACTATGGCTACACCTTC. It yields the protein CASRGQGHYGYTF.